The 12 T cell receptor beta chains below all came from one sample that was sequenced in a study of cytomegalovirus exposure and HLA in healthy donors. The study ran its PCR with 60 Vbeta and 13 Jbeta primers. Method: immunoSEQ multiplex PCR; TCRdb's copy keeps in-frame clones and lacks some. The profile shows approximately 100,000 clones, under 80% of them singletons. Input material: PBMCs. The receptors here all came from a male donor in good health and CMV-seronegative.

The V call is TRBV4-3, the J call TRBJ2-1; 9 positions match TRBD1. The germline V gene has CDR1 LGHNA and CDR2 YSLEER. The CDR3 totals 16 residues. V trimming: 0 bases; J trimming: 7 bases; junction bases outside the gene matches: 7. The CDR3 loop reads CASSQDRDRVRNEQFF. DNA of the CDR3: TGCGCCAGCAGCCAAGATAGGGACAGGGTACGGAATGAGCAGTTCTTC.

The gene calls are TRBV6-5 and TRBJ2-3; D not resolved. V was clipped by 6 bases and J by 1 base, with 14 bases between them. The CDR3 sequence is 15 residues long. CDR1 and CDR2 from the germline V gene are MNHEY and SVGAGI. The CDR3 protein is CASSQYVVRTDTQYF. The CDR3 DNA is TGTGCCAGCAGCCAGTATGTCGTCCGCACAGATACGCAGTATTTT.

This chain uses TRBV19 with TRBJ1-6; no clear D gene. Trimming left V 5 bases short and J 9 bases short, with 20 bases between. CDR1 and CDR2 from the germline V gene are LNHDA and SQIVND (reference sequence). The CDR3 totals 16 residues. CDR3 residues: CASSRRETSRISPLHF. For the CDR3, the DNA is TGTGCCAGTAGTCGCCGGGAGACATCTAGGATTTCACCCCTCCACTTT.

Concerning this clone: The junction departs from the called germline gene at one end, perhaps through a read error. DNA of the CDR3: TGTTCCAGCAGCTTACAAGGGGGTGGAAACTATGGCTACACCTTC. Encoded protein: CSSSLQGGGNYGYTF. The chain carries TRBV7-9 and TRBJ1-2; D is possibly TRBD1 (6 bases). Germline lookup yields CDR1 SEHNR and CDR2 FQNEAQ (reference sequence). The CDR3 is 15 residues long.

The chain has TRBV7-9 and TRBJ2-7, with 9 bases lining up with TRBD1. CDR1 and CDR2 (germline): SEHNR, FQNEAQ (reference sequence). J was trimmed by 6 bases and V by 3 bases; bases with no gene match: 9. CDR3 size: 15 residues. The CDR3, as DNA: TGTGCCAGCAGCTTCCCGGGACAGGGCCAAGCCGAGCAGTACTTC. The encoded protein is CASSFPGQGQAEQYF.

The J gene is TRBJ1-1, the V gene TRBV28; 7 positions match TRBD1. The length of the CDR3 is 14 residues. Germline CDR1 is MDHEN and CDR2 is SYDVKM. The trim removed 5 bases at V and 1 base at J, leaving 4 bases unmatched. The CDR3 reads CASSPGTANTEAFF. CDR3 DNA sequence: TGTGCCAGCAGTCCCGGGACAGCGAACACTGAAGCTTTCTTT.

To note about this clone: At one end the junction does not follow the germline gene, possibly because of a read error. V is TRBV7-9 and J is TRBJ2-1, with D possibly matching TRBD1 (6 bases). From germline, CDR1 is SEHNR and CDR2 FQNEAQ (reference sequence). The length of the CDR3 is 15 residues. The CDR3 reads CSSSARTGTYNEQFF. The CDR3 region has the DNA TGTTCCAGCAGCGCCAGAACAGGGACCTACAATGAGCAGTTCTTC.

The gene calls are TRBV11-2 and TRBJ1-1; D remains ambiguous. Germline-derived CDR1 and CDR2 are SGHAT and FQNNGV. Deletions cut 2 bases from V and 1 base from J, with 23 bases between. There are 19 residues in the CDR3. This CDR3 reads CASSLKGGTRRMKNTEAFF. For the CDR3, the DNA is TGTGCCAGCAGCTTAAAAGGAGGTACCCGGCGAATGAAGAACACTGAAGCTTTCTTT.

This chain uses TRBV29-1 with TRBJ2-3, with 8 positions matching TRBD2. CDR3 length equals 16 residues. Looked up from germline, CDR1 is SQVTM and CDR2 is ANQGSEA. The ends lost 8 bases at V and 4 bases at J; junction bases unmatched: 17. CDR3 sequence reads: CSPTLSTSVFSDTQYF. The DNA for the CDR3 is TGCAGCCCCACCCTCTCGACTAGCGTGTTTTCAGATACGCAGTATTTT.

The rearrangement links TRBV27 to TRBJ2-5; D is unresolved. The J call may be mistaken, given a closer DNA end match to TRBJ2-7. Germline CDR1 MNHEY, CDR2 SMNVEV (reference sequence). The CDR3 has 15 amino acids. The CDR3 sequence is CASSPIAAGSYEQYF. The CDR3 DNA reads as TGTGCCAGCAGCCCCATCGCGGCCGGGTCATACGAGCAGTACTTC.

In its sample, this clone was seen a few times. The genes are TRBV5-6 and TRBJ2-5; D perhaps matches TRBD2 (5 bases). CDR1 is SGHDT and CDR2 is YYEEEE in the germline V gene. V gave up 8 bases and J gave up 5 bases, with 19 bases separating them. The CDR3 has 14 amino acids. As DNA, the CDR3 is TGTGCCAGTTTGAGTCAAGTTGGGGAGGAGACCCAGTACTTC. Its protein product is CASLSQVGEETQYF.

This clone was observed a few times. The rearrangement uses TRBV4-3 and TRBJ1-2, with a possible D match to TRBD1 (6 bases). Trimming cost V 3 bases and J 7 bases, with 18 bases left between them. CDR1 LGHNA and CDR2 YSLEER come from the germline V gene. This CDR3 region has 15 residues. CDR3 sequence (DNA): TGCGCCAGCAGCCAGGCGGAAGGCAGGGGTTCTGGCTACACCTTC. It codes for CASSQAEGRGSGYTF.